This entry concerns a single T cell receptor beta chain. The antigen is unknown. This entry comes from a study of a mutant IDH1 vaccine in newly diagnosed glioma. Study information: In weeks 1, 3, 5, 7, 11, 15, 19 and 23, patients were vaccinated. Sex distribution of treated patients was approximately 60% male and about 38% female; mean age was about 40 years. Earlier therapy was either radiotherapy, temozolomide, or both, and most got both.

Method: immunoSEQ multiplex PCR; TCRdb's copy keeps in-frame clones and lacks some. The sample has roughly 70,000 clones; over 75% are singletons. Time point: week 23, last vaccination. Every vaccine dose comprised 300 ug of mutant IDH1 20-mer peptide plus topical imiquimod. CDR3 length: 14 amino acids. V trimming: 6 bases; J trimming: 6 bases; junction bases outside the gene matches: 8. Germline loops: CDR1 MGHDK, CDR2 SYGVNS. This chain uses TRBV25-1 with TRBJ1-5; 7 nucleotides match TRBD1. This TCR derives from a man younger than 30 with glioma. The sample in question was PBMCs, obtained from a glioma patient whose treatment included an IDH1 peptide vaccine. The DNA of the CDR3 is TGTGCCAGCAGAGAAGTAGGGGGCAGTCAGCCCCAGCATTTT. It specifies CASREVGGSQPQHF. Based on the CDR3 plus reference TRBV25-1 and TRBJ1-5, the full variable domain is EADIYQTPRYLVIGTGKKITLECSQTMGHDKMYWYQQDPGMELHLIHYSYGVNSTEKGDLSSESTVSRIRTEHFPLTLESARPSHTSQYLCASREVGGSQPQHFGDGTRLSIL.